A selection of T cell receptor beta chains follows, all from one sample in a study of T cells in Graves' hyperthyroidism and ophthalmopathy. One entry per CDR3 protein, called by TCRdb with MiXCR from the multiplex PCR reads. Of about 480,000 distinct CDR3 sequences listed, 13% to 15% are singletons. The sample comprised blood. The receptors shown here come from a woman between 18 and 29 years old with Graves' hyperthyroidism. The conserved cysteine and the conserved F or W are not part of the CDR3 here. Each record gives: V gene, D gene, J gene, CDR3 protein. The D gene is left open where the match is weak.

>TRBV10-3|-|TRBJ2-3
AISELRGASGNTQY
>TRBV30|TRBD2|TRBJ2-2
AWILGGDTGELF
>TRBV18|-|TRBJ2-6
ASSPRTSSGANVLT
>TRBV5-1|-|TRBJ2-1
ASSLAWGNEQF
>TRBV10-3|TRBD2|TRBJ2-7
AIAGFRTSGSVSYEQY
>TRBV2|TRBD1|TRBJ2-7
ASNGRGPSYEQY
>TRBV20-1|TRBD2|TRBJ2-5
SARDYPGGSGTQY
>TRBV2|TRBD2|TRBJ2-3
ASSYSGSAADTQY
>TRBV12-3/TRBV12-4|TRBD2|TRBJ2-7
ASSSEGLAENEQY
>TRBV10-3|-|TRBJ2-7
ATQGEGPSEQY
>TRBV7-3|TRBD1|TRBJ1-1
ASSSNKLGQVGNTEAF
>TRBV4-1|TRBD1|TRBJ2-3
ASSQNGGTGADTQY
>TRBV11-2|-|TRBJ1-5
ASRRGYNQPQH
>TRBV6-1|-|TRBJ2-1
ASSLGGVLYNEQF
>TRBV19|TRBD2|TRBJ2-5
ASSIASGGSGETQY
>TRBV5-4|-|TRBJ1-2
ASSRQEGYGYT
>TRBV28|TRBD2|TRBJ2-7
ASSLSSGIIYEQY
>TRBV20-1|TRBD2|TRBJ2-1
SARRTSGRLHEQF
>TRBV20-1|-|TRBJ2-4
SAPLGGLAKNIQY
>TRBV6-2/TRBV6-3|-|TRBJ2-1
ASSQTRRAYNEQF
>TRBV7-9|TRBD1|TRBJ2-1
ASSLAQGANNEQF
>TRBV9|-|TRBJ1-1
ASSALSSTEAF
>TRBV12-3/TRBV12-4|TRBD2|TRBJ2-3
ASRARLAGEVTQY
>TRBV24-1|-|TRBJ2-3
ATSDFYGASTDTQY
>TRBV18|-|TRBJ2-5
ASSPTEETQY
>TRBV14|-|TRBJ2-2
ASSQVRQGKAGELF
>TRBV20-1|TRBD2|TRBJ2-7
SARGILAGHEQY
>TRBV7-2|TRBD2|TRBJ2-2
ASSLDASGHRSGEPF
>TRBV30|TRBD2|TRBJ2-2
AWSLRGLAENTGELF